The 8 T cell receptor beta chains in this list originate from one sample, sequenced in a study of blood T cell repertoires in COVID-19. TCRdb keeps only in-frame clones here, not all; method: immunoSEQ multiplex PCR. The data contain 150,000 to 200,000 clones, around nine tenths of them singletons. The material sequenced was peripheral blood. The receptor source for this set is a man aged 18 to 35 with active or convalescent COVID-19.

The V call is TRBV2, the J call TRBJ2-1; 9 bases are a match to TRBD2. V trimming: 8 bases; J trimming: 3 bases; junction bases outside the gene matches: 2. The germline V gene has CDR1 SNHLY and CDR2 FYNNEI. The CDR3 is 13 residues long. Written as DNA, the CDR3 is TGTGCCAGCTTAGCGGGGGTCTACAATGAGCAGTTCTTC. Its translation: CASLAGVYNEQFF.

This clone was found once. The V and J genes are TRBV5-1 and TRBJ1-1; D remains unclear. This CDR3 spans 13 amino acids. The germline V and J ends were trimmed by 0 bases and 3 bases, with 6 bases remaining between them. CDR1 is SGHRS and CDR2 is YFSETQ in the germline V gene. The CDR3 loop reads CASSLGPDTEAFF. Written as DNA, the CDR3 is TGCGCCAGCAGCTTGGGGCCCGACACTGAAGCTTTCTTT.

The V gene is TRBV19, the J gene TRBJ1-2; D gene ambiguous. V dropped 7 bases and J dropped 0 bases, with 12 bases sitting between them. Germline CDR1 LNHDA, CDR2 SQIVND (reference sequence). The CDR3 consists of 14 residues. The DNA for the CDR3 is TGTGCCAGTACCGGAGCCGACGCTAACTATGGCTACACCTTC. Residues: CASTGADANYGYTF.

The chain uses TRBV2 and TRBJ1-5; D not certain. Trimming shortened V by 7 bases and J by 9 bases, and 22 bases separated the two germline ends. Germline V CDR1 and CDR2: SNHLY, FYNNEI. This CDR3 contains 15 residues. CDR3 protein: CASTPGSGEQGPQHF. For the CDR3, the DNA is TGTGCCAGCACGCCGGGCTCCGGGGAACAAGGGCCCCAGCATTTT.

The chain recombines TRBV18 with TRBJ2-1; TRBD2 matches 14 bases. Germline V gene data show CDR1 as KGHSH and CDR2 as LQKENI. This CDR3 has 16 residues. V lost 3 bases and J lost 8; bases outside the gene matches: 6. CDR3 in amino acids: CASSPGLAGAWDEQFF. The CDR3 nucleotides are TGTGCCAGCTCACCGGGACTAGCGGGGGCCTGGGATGAGCAGTTCTTC.

CDR3 in amino acids: CASSPPTSGGSTDTQYF. The CDR3 coding sequence is TGTGCCAGCTCACCACCGACTAGCGGGGGGAGCACAGATACGCAGTATTTT. The chain carries TRBV18 and TRBJ2-3; 13 bases are a match to TRBD2. CDR3 length equals 17 residues. After removal of 0 bases from V and 0 bases from J, the junction contained 0 bases not matched to a gene. Germline V gene lookup returns CDR1 KGHSH and CDR2 LQKENI.

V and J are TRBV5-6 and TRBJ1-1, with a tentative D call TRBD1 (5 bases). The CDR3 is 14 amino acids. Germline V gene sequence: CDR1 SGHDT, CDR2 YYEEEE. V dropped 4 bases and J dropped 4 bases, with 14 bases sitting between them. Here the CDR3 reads CASSVQGYGTEAFF. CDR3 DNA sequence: TGTGCCAGCAGCGTTCAGGGCTACGGCACTGAAGCTTTCTTT.

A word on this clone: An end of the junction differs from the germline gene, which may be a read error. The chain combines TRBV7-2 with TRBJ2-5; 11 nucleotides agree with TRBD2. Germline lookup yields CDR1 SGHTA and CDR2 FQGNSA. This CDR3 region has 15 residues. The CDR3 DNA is TGTGCCAGCCGCTTGGGGACTAGCGGTCAAGAGACCCAGTACTTC. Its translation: CASRLGTSGQETQYF.